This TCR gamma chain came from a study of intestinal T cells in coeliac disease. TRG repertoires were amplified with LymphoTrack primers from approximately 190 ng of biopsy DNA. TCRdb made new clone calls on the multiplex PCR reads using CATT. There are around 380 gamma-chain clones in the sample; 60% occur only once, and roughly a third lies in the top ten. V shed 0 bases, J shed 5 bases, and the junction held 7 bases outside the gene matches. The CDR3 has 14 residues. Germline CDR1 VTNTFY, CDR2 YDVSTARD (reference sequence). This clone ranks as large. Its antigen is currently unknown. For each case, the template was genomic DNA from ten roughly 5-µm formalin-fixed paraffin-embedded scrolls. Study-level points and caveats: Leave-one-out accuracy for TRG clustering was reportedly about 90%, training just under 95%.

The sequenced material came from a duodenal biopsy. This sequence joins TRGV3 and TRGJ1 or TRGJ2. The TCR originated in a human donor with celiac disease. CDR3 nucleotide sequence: TGTGCCACCTGGGACAGGCCCGGGGATTATAAGAAACTCTTT. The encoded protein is CATWDRPGDYKKLF.